The rows below give T cell receptor beta chains drawn from one sample of a study of beta chain features in type 1 diabetes. TCRdb keeps only in-frame clones here, not all; method: immunoSEQ multiplex PCR. The sample lists 300,000 to 400,000 clones, around 13% occurring once. Specimen: naive CD4+ T cells from blood. The receptors derive from a man aged 18 to 29 in good health. CDR3s include the opening cysteine and the closing phenylalanine or tryptophan. D genes are given only for firm matches. The size entry is marked missing in some rows and otherwise reads once, few, many or a size class.

j_call | d_call | v_call | clone_size | cdr3_aa | cdr3_nt
TRBJ1-5 | NA | TRBV28 | few | CASSKTAYSNQPQHF | TGTGCCAGCAGTAAGACAGCGTATAGCAATCAGCCCCAGCATTTT
TRBJ2-1 | TRBD1 | TRBV4-2 | once | CASSSNRGNYNEQFF | TGTGCCAGCAGCTCGAACAGGGGCAACTACAATGAGCAGTTCTTC
TRBJ2-1 | TRBD2 | TRBV11-2 | NA | CASSTTSGSAYNEQFF | TGTGCCAGCAGCACAACTAGCGGGAGTGCTTACAATGAGCAGTTCTTC
TRBJ2-5 | NA | TRBV14 | NA | CASGALAHETQYF | TGTGCCAGCGGGGCCCTAGCGCACGAGACCCAGTACTTC
TRBJ2-1 | NA | TRBV25-1 | few | CASSWAGSSYNEQFF | TGTGCCAGCAGTTGGGCGGGCAGCTCCTACAATGAGCAGTTCTTC
TRBJ2-7 | TRBD2 | TRBV27 | few | CASSRTSGSYEQYF | TGTGCCAGCAGTCGGACTAGCGGGAGTTACGAGCAGTACTTC
TRBJ1-3 | TRBD1 | TRBV29-1 | few | CSAGQGLNTIYF | TGCAGCGCCGGACAGGGGTTGAACACCATATATTTT
TRBJ2-7 | TRBD1 | TRBV19 | few | CASPRDSTYEQYF | TGTGCCAGTCCCCGGGACAGTACCTACGAGCAGTACTTC
TRBJ2-7 | TRBD2 | TRBV18 | few | CASSANAGTTSYEQYF | TGTGCCAGCTCAGCGAATGCCGGGACTACCTCCTACGAGCAGTACTTC
TRBJ2-5 | TRBD2 | TRBV28 | NA | CASRVAGDQETQYF | TGTGCCAGCAGAGTAGCGGGGGACCAAGAGACCCAGTACTTC
TRBJ2-5 | NA | TRBV19 | NA | CASSIDRQETQYF | TGTGCCAGTAGTATTGACAGACAAGAGACCCAGTACTTC
TRBJ1-1 | NA | TRBV2 | few | CASKTGLRDTEAFF | TGTGCCAGCAAGACAGGCTTGAGGGACACTGAAGCTTTCTTT
TRBJ1-6 | TRBD1 | TRBV5-1 | few | CASSLGGRGILSTLHF | TGCGCCAGCAGCTTGGGAGGCAGGGGGATACTCAGTACCCTCCACTTT
TRBJ1-1 | NA | TRBV28 | NA | CASSLARAEAFF | TGTGCCAGCAGTTTAGCCAGGGCCGAAGCTTTCTTT
TRBJ2-3 | NA | TRBV30 | few | CAAGQTSTDTQYF | TGTGCCGCGGGACAGACTAGCACAGATACGCAGTATTTT
TRBJ2-7 | NA | TRBV27 | NA | CASSLISRHRYEQYF | TGTGCCAGCAGTTTAATCTCCAGGCATCGCTACGAGCAGTACTTC
TRBJ1-6 | NA | TRBV18 | NA | CASSPRQVDNSPLHF | TGTGCCAGCTCACCCAGACAGGTTGATAATTCACCCCTCCACTTT
TRBJ2-1 | TRBD2 | TRBV10-3 | NA | CAISGAGGLSSYNEQFF | TGTGCCATCAGTGGAGCGGGAGGGCTGAGCTCCTACAATGAGCAGTTCTTC
TRBJ2-7 | NA | TRBV28 | NA | CASRRKTFRWLLEQYF | TGTGCCAGCAGGCGGAAAACCTTCCGGTGGCTTCTCGAGCAGTACTTC
TRBJ2-5 | NA | TRBV27 | once | CASTSYQETQYF | TGTGCCAGCACCTCGTACCAAGAGACCCAGTACTTC
TRBJ2-3 | NA | TRBV7-3 | few | CASSLSGFGADTQYF | TGTGCCAGCAGCTTAAGCGGGTTCGGGGCAGATACGCAGTATTTT
TRBJ1-5 | TRBD1 | TRBV4-2 | few | CASSQGTGQGQPQHF | TGTGCCAGCAGCCAAGGCACGGGACAGGGTCAGCCCCAGCATTTT
TRBJ2-7 | NA | TRBV30 | few | CAWKAGWGEQYF | TGTGCCTGGAAGGCAGGGTGGGGCGAGCAGTACTTC
TRBJ1-2 | NA | TRBV29-1 | NA | CSVGFGYGYTF | TGCAGCGTTGGTTTCGGCTATGGCTACACCTTC
TRBJ2-3 | NA | TRBV10-3 | NA | CAISDGQGVDTQYF | TGTGCCATCAGTGATGGGCAGGGTGTTGATACGCAGTATTTT
TRBJ1-5 | TRBD1 | TRBV5-1 | NA | CASSPGTASFLQPQHF | TGCGCCAGCAGCCCCGGGACAGCGAGCTTTCTCCAGCCCCAGCATTTT
TRBJ2-2 | NA | TRBV28 | NA | CASTPRVWGGELFF | TGTGCCAGCACCCCGCGGGTTTGGGGCGGGGAGCTGTTTTTT
TRBJ2-5 | TRBD1 | TRBV4-3 | few | CASSKGQGVTETQYF | TGCGCCAGCAGCAAAGGGCAGGGGGTTACAGAGACCCAGTACTTC
TRBJ2-7 | NA | TRBV2 | NA | CASSERGYEQYF | TGTGCCAGCAGTGAACGCGGTTACGAGCAGTACTTC
TRBJ2-3 | TRBD2 | TRBV7-3 | NA | CASSLFGGRGTDTQYF | TGTGCCAGCAGCTTATTCGGCGGGAGGGGCACAGATACGCAGTATTTT
TRBJ2-3 | TRBD2 | TRBV7-2 | few | CASSPRLAGGPTDTQYF | TGTGCCAGCAGCCCAAGACTAGCGGGAGGGCCCACAGATACGCAGTATTTT
TRBJ2-2 | TRBD2 | TRBV28 | few | CASSSGGTGELFF | TGTGCCAGCAGTTCGGGGGGCACCGGGGAGCTGTTTTTT
TRBJ1-5 | NA | TRBV9 | NA | CASSVTADNQPQHF | TGTGCCAGCAGCGTAACAGCGGACAATCAGCCCCAGCATTTT
TRBJ2-7 | TRBD2 | TRBV30 | few | CAWSIGLAYEQYF | TGTGCCTGGAGTATAGGACTAGCCTACGAGCAGTACTTC
TRBJ1-2 | TRBD1 | TRBV6-4 | NA | CASRAGGWGYTF | TGTGCCAGCAGAGCAGGGGGCTGGGGCTACACCTTC
TRBJ2-6 | TRBD1 | TRBV5-4 | NA | CASSTGQGPSGANVLTF | TGTGCCAGCAGCACGGGACAGGGACCCTCTGGGGCCAACGTCCTGACTTTC
TRBJ1-1 | NA | TRBV7-9 | NA | CASSSGSGWTEAFF | TGTGCCAGCAGCTCGGGTTCGGGGTGGACTGAAGCTTTCTTT
TRBJ2-7 | NA | TRBV4-3 | NA | CASSQDRGGYKHF | TGCGCCAGCAGCCAAGATCGGGGTGGGTACAAGCACTTC